One and the same sample provided the 18 T cell receptor beta chains below, sequenced in a study of T cell changes during pregnancy in multiple sclerosis. Assay used: immunoSEQ multiplex PCR; TCRdb lists only in-frame clones, some missing. The repertoire includes approximately 100,000 clones, approximately 94% of them detected once, and less than 2.5% sits in the top ten. Material: peripheral blood, obtained in the third trimester of pregnancy. The receptors come from a female donor with multiple sclerosis, enrolled in a pregnancy study.

The chain uses TRBV7-8 and TRBJ2-4, with D possibly being TRBD2 (5 bases). CDR1 SGHVS and CDR2 FQNEAQ come from the germline V gene. The CDR3 runs 14 residues. V was clipped by 5 bases and J by 1 base, with 9 bases between them. Here the CDR3 reads CASSLAGAKNIQYF. The CDR3 DNA reads TGTGCCAGCAGCCTCGCGGGCGCCAAAAACATTCAGTACTTC.

This clone was seen only once. The V call is TRBV30, the J call TRBJ1-5, with 8 bases matching TRBD1. V shed 1 base and J 4 bases; nucleotides not matched to a gene: 3. The germline V gene encodes CDR1 GTSNPN and CDR2 SVGIG (reference sequence). This CDR3 spans 14 amino acids. CDR3 nucleotides: TGTGCCTGGAGTGCTAGGACAGGGAATCAGCCCCAGCATTTT. Translated: CAWSARTGNQPQHF. Together with reference TRBV30 and TRBJ1-5, the CDR3 gives the full variable domain: SQTIHQWPATLVQPVGSPLSLECTVEGTSNPNLYWYRQAAGRGLQLLFYSVGIGQISSEVPQNLSASRPQDRQFILSSKKLLLSDSGFYLCAWSARTGNQPQHFGDGTRLSIL.

The chain uses TRBV4-1 and TRBJ2-7; the D gene is possibly TRBD2 (6 bases). Germline V lookup: CDR1 MGHRA, CDR2 YSYEKL. V was pared by 3 bases and J by 1 base, with 7 bases between. CDR3 length equals 13 residues. The CDR3 DNA reads TGCGCCAGCAGCCAGGGGACTTCCTACGAGCAGTACTTC. It translates to CASSQGTSYEQYF.

The chain recombines TRBV7-9 with TRBJ2-7; D is possibly TRBD2 (6 bases). The V gene's germline CDR1 is SEHNR and CDR2 FQNEAQ (reference sequence). The CDR3 consists of 15 residues. Trimming removed 6 bases from V and 3 bases from J, with 18 bases in between. The CDR3 sequence is CASRSGTGLFYEQYF. For the CDR3, the DNA is TGTGCCAGCAGGTCCGGGACGGGACTGTTCTACGAGCAGTACTTC.

This clone was observed a few times. The chain is built from TRBV27 and TRBJ1-2, with 9 bases fitting TRBD1. CDR3 size: 13 residues. Germline V gives CDR1 MNHEY, CDR2 SMNVEV (reference sequence). V shed 4 bases and J 6 bases; nucleotides not matched to a gene: 3. In DNA, the CDR3 is TGTGCCAGCAGTTCTGGGACAGGGAATGGCTACACCTTC. This encodes CASSSGTGNGYTF.

V is TRBV5-8 and J is TRBJ2-3, with 10 bases that match TRBD1. CDR1 and CDR2 from the germline V gene are SGHTS and YDEGEE. V shed 4 bases, J shed 5 bases, and the junction held 4 bases outside the gene matches. There are 14 residues in the CDR3. The CDR3 DNA reads as TGTGCCAGCAGCATCGGACAGGGGGGAGATACGCAGTATTTT. Translated: CASSIGQGGDTQYF.

This clone was seen once. The chain has TRBV10-3 and TRBJ2-3; TRBD2 agrees at 7 bases. This CDR3 region has 14 residues. The germline V gene encodes CDR1 ENHRY and CDR2 SYGVKD. V shed 10 bases and J 2 bases; nucleotides not matched to a gene: 9. The CDR3 loop is CANSAGPVTDTQYF. CDR3 in DNA: TGTGCCAACTCAGCGGGACCGGTCACAGATACGCAGTATTTT.

The chain combines TRBV7-8 with TRBJ2-3, with D possibly being TRBD1 (6 bases). Germline V gene data show CDR1 as SGHVS and CDR2 as FQNEAQ. CDR3 size: 16 residues. V lost 2 bases to trimming and J lost 3 bases, with 15 bases between them. The CDR3 nucleotides read TGTGCCAGCAGCTTAAGGTGGGGGCCTGGTACAGATACGCAGTATTTT. This gives the protein CASSLRWGPGTDTQYF.

The chain combines TRBV7-9 with TRBJ1-1; no definite D call. This CDR3 has 12 amino acids. Germline-derived CDR1 and CDR2 are SEHNR and FQNEAQ (reference sequence). Trimming left V 6 bases short and J 7 bases short, with 12 bases between. CDR3 coding DNA: TGTGCCAGCAGGGGAGTCGGAGTTGAAGCTTTCTTT. Its protein product is CASRGVGVEAFF.

This rearrangement joins TRBV6-1 to TRBJ2-3; 11 positions agree with TRBD2. CDR1 is MNHNS and CDR2 is SASEGT in the germline V gene. This CDR3 is built from 13 residues. After removal of 6 bases from V and 8 bases from J, the junction contained 4 bases not matched to a gene. The CDR3 DNA sequence: TGTGCCAGCAGCCCGGGACTAGCGGCTACGCAGTATTTT. Encoded protein: CASSPGLAATQYF.

The rearrangement joins TRBV5-1 to TRBJ2-1; TRBD2 agrees at 8 bases. The junction had 1 base not matched to a gene; V was cut back by 2 bases and J by 3 bases. The CDR3 loop spans 14 amino acids. The germline V gene has CDR1 SGHRS and CDR2 YFSETQ. CDR3 DNA sequence: TGCGCCAGCAGCTTAAGCGGGAGCTACAATGAGCAGTTCTTC. Translation gives CASSLSGSYNEQFF.

Only one count was recorded for this clone. The chain is built from TRBV7-9 and TRBJ2-2; TRBD2 matches 14 bases. V dropped 5 bases and J dropped 4; count of bases not matched to a gene: 6. The CDR3 is 17 amino acids. Per the germline V gene, CDR1 is SEHNR and CDR2 is FQNEAQ (reference sequence). The CDR3 region has the DNA TGTGCCAGCAGCCCTAGACTAGCGGGAGGGAGCACCGGGGAGCTGTTTTTT. It translates to CASSPRLAGGSTGELFF.

The chain employs TRBV7-8 and TRBJ2-7; the match to TRBD2 covers 9 bases. CDR3 length: 14 amino acids. The junction had 7 bases not matched to a gene; V was cut back by 3 bases and J by 7 bases. Germline CDR1 reads SGHVS; CDR2 reads FQNEAQ. Here the CDR3 reads CASSFGTSGLEQYF. DNA of the CDR3: TGTGCCAGCAGCTTCGGCACTAGCGGGTTGGAGCAGTACTTC.

V and J are TRBV11-1 and TRBJ1-1, with D perhaps matching TRBD1 (5 bases). CDR1 is SGHAT and CDR2 is FQDESV in the germline V gene (reference sequence). V shed 5 bases and J shed 5 bases, with 15 bases lying between them. CDR3 length: 14 amino acids. In nucleotides, the CDR3 is TGTGCCAGCAGCGTAAGATGGGGGGGGACTGAAGCTTTCTTT. This codes for CASSVRWGGTEAFF.

The chain links TRBV6-6 to TRBJ2-7; D is perhaps TRBD2 (5 bases). The length of the CDR3 is 15 residues. V was clipped by 3 bases and J by 0 bases, with 12 bases between them. Germline CDR1 reads MNHNY; CDR2 reads SVGAGI (reference sequence). The CDR3 loop reads CASSYYGGPSYEQYF. CDR3 in DNA: TGTGCCAGCAGTTATTATGGCGGGCCCTCCTACGAGCAGTACTTC.

The chain recombines TRBV5-6 with TRBJ2-2; 8 nucleotides align to TRBD1. From germline, CDR1 is SGHDT and CDR2 YYEEEE. The CDR3 consists of 17 residues. V was clipped by 5 bases and J by 1 base; unmatched bases: 10. Written as DNA, the CDR3 is TGTGCCAGCAGGGGGAGAGGGACAGGTTTGAACACCGGGGAGCTGTTTTTT. This sequence encodes CASRGRGTGLNTGELFF.

This chain connects TRBV7-6 to TRBJ2-7; TRBD2 aligns across 8 bases. Germline lookup yields CDR1 SGHVS and CDR2 FNYEAQ. This CDR3 contains 12 residues. The V and J ends lost 6 bases and 6 bases, in that order; junction bases with no gene match: 4. The CDR3 DNA reads as TGTGCCAGCAGTCCGGGGGGGAGCGAGCAGTACTTC. Its translation: CASSPGGSEQYF.

This chain joins TRBV2 and TRBJ2-2; the match to TRBD2 covers 7 bases. The junction had 7 bases not matched to a gene; V was cut back by 2 bases and J by 4 bases. The CDR3 runs 16 residues. Per the germline V gene, CDR1 is SNHLY and CDR2 is FYNNEI. The CDR3 loop reads CASSELSGELTGELFF. DNA of the CDR3: TGTGCCAGCAGTGAACTGAGCGGGGAGCTCACCGGGGAGCTGTTTTTT.